This T cell receptor beta chain was sequenced in a study of shared clonotypes between healthy human individuals. Note on this clone: Other DNA sequences in this sample translate to the same CDR3.

The CDR3 has 13 residues. The V gene lost 6 bases and the J gene lost 0 bases, with 8 bases spanning the gap. The germline gives CDR1 MDHEN, CDR2 SYDVKM. Genomic DNA (from each subset) was split evenly across several immunoSEQ plates. Assay: immunoSEQ multiplex PCR; the TCRdb copy retains only in-frame clones and omits some. The table includes some 2.4 million clones, under 95% detected once. Sample: naive CD4+ T cells from PBMCs. Noted subset: CD45RA+ positively selected. The source is a man aged 18 to 29 in good health. Some clones in this sample may be carry-over from other donors' samples. The chain links TRBV28 to TRBJ1-1; D perhaps matches TRBD1 (5 bases). The CDR3 loop reads CASRRQLNTEAFF. The CDR3 DNA reads as TGTGCCAGCAGGCGACAGTTGAACACTGAAGCTTTCTTT. Looking up the rest from reference TRBV28 and TRBJ1-1 gives the full variable domain: DVKVTQSSRYLVKRTGEKVFLECVQDMDHENMFWYRQDPGLGLRLIYFSYDVKMKEKGDIPEGYSVSREKKERFSLILESASTNQTSMYLCASRRQLNTEAFFGQGTRLTVV.